The 3 T cell receptor beta chains below were found in one sample sequenced in a study of molecular identifiers for immune sequencing clone quantification. TCRdb used MiXCR to reprocess the PCR reads, holding one entry per CDR3 protein. The profile shows 60,000 to 65,000 distinct CDR3 sequences, under 20% of them singletons. The sequencing sample was made of naive CD8+ T cells from blood, with Jurkat cell RNA spiked in. Subset of the sample: FACS-sorted CD8+CD4-CCR7+CD45RA+ naive T cells. These receptor sequences come from a human donor in good health. Some libraries in this study had Jurkat cell RNA spiked in.

With regard to this clonotype: A much larger clonotype is one base distant, so this may be a read error. This sequence joins TRBV28 and TRBJ1-3; 7 positions match TRBD1. Germline V gene data show CDR1 as MDHEN and CDR2 as SYDVKM. This CDR3 region has 14 residues. The CDR3 protein is CASSQQGVGNAIYF. The CDR3 bases are TGTGCCAGCAGCCAGCAGGGGGTCGGAAACGCCATATATTTT.

This clonotype has at least ten counts. This chain joins TRBV15 and TRBJ2-1; tentative D call: TRBD1 (5 bases). Germline V gene lookup returns CDR1 LNHNV and CDR2 YYDKDF (reference sequence). The V and J ends lost 4 bases and 4 bases respectively, with 8 bases between them. The CDR3 has 13 residues. The CDR3 spells CATSTDSYNEQFF. As DNA, the CDR3 is TGTGCCACCAGCACAGACAGTTACAATGAGCAGTTCTTC.

In nucleotides, the CDR3 is TGTGCCATGGTCGAACCCCGAGGGAAGTACTTC. This sequence encodes CAMVEPRGKYF. This chain uses TRBV6-4 with TRBJ2-5, with D maybe TRBD2 (5 bases). V lost 10 bases and J 12 bases, leaving 18 bases between the germline ends. The CDR3 is 11 amino acids. Per germline, CDR1 MRHNA and CDR2 SNTAGT.